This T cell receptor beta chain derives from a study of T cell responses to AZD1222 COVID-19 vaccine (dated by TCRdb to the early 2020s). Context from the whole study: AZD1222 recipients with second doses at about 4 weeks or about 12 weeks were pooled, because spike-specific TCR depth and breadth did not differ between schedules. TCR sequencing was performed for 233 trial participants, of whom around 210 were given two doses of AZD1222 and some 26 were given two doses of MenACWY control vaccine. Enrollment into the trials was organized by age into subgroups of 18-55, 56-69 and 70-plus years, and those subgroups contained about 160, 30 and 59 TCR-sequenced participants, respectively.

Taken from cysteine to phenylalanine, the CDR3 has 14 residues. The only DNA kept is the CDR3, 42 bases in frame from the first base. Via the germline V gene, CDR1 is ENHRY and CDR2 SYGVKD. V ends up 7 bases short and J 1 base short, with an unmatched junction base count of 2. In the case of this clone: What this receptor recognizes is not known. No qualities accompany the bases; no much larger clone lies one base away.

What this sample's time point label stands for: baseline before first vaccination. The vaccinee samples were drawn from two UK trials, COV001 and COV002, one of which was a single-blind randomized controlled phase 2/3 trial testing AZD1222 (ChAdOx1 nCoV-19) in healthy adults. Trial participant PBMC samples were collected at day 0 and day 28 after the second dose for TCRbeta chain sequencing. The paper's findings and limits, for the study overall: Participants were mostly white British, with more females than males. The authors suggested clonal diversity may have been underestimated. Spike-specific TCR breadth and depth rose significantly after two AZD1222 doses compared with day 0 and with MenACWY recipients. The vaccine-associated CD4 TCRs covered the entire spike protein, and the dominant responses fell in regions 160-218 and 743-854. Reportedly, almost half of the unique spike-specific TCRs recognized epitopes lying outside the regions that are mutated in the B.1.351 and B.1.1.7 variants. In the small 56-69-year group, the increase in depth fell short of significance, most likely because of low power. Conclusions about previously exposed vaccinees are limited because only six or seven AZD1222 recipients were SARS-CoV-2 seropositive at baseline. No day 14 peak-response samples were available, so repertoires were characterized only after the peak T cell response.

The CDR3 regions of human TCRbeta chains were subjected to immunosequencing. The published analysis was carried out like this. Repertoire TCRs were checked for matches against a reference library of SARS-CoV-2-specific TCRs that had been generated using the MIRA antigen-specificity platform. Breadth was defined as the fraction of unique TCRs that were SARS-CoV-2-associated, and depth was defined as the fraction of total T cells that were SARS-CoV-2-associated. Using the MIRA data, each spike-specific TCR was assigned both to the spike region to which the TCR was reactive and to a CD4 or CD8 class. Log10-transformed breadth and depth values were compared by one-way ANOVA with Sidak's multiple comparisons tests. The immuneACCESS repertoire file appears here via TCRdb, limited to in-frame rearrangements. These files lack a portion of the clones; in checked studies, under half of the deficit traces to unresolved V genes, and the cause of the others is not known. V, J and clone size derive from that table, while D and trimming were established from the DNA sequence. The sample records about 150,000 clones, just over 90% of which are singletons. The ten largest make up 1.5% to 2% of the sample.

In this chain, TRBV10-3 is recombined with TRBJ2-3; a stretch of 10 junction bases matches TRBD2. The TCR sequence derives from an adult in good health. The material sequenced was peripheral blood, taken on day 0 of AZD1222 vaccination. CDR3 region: CAITGTSGTDTQYF. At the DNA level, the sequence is TGTGCCATCACCGGGACTAGCGGCACAGATACGCAGTATTTT.